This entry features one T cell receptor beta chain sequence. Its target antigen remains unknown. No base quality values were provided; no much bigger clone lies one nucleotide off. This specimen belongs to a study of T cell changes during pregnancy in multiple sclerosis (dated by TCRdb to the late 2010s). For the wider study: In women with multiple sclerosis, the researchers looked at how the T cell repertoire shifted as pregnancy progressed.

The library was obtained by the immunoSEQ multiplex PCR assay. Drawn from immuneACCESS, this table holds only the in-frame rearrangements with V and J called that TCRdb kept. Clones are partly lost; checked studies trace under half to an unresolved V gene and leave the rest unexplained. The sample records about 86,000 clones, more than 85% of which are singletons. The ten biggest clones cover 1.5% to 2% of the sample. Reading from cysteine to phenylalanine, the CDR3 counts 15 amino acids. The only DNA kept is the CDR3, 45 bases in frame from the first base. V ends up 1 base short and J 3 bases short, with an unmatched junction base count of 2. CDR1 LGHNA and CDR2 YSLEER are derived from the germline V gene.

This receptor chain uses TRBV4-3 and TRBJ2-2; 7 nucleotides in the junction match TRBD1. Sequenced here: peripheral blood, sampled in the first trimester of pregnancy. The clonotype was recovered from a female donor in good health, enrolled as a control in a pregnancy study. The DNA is TGCGCCAGCAGCCAAGTGGACAGGTACACCGGGGAGCTGTTTTTT. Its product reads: CASSQVDRYTGELFF.